The present TCR beta chain was sequenced within a study of blood T cell repertoires in COVID-19. Study at large: T cells, B-cell-depleted T cells, or PBMCs provided the cDNA or gDNA that served as material.

Self-reported history from a screening survey and questionnaire set each donor's cohort. The CDR3 is 16 residues long. Trimming at V came to 4 bases and at J to 3 bases, leaving 9 bases not matched to a gene. Germline values: CDR1 SGHRS, CDR2 YFSETQ. Under the authors' procedure: Reference gene primer amplification yielded estimated nucleated cell counts. Using immunoSEQ multiplex PCR, the repertoire was profiled, and TCRdb retains in-frame clones only, with some absent. D and trimming were read from the DNA, whereas the V and J calls and clone size are those reported in that table. The sample lists about 290,000 clones; about 89% were seen once.

Input material: PBMCs or T cells enriched from blood (not recorded which). J is TRBJ2-3 and V is TRBV5-1, with TRBD2 identical over 9 bases. The TCR originated in a woman aged 35 to 49 who had recovered from COVID-19. The CDR3 region has the DNA TGCGCCAGCAGCCTCGTTAGGAGCGGGGGGACAGATACGCAGTATTTT. It yields the protein CASSLVRSGGTDTQYF. The full variable domain, with the rest looked up from reference TRBV5-1 and TRBJ2-3, is KAGVTQTPRYLIKTRGQQVTLSCSPISGHRSVSWYQQTPGQGLQFLFEYFSETQRNKGNFPGRFSGRQFSNSRSEMNVSTLELGDSALYLCASSLVRSGGTDTQYFGPGTRLTVL.